This T cell receptor (beta chain) stems from a study of long-term antiretroviral therapy in people with HIV. Study outcomes and limitations: ART was followed by higher diversity that remained below transplant donor controls. Among HIV repertoires, CDR3 length ranges were narrower than those of controls.

Each donor provided at least one pre-ART PBMC sample and at least two post-ART PBMC samples. CDR1 and CDR2 (germline): LNHNV, YYDKDF (reference sequence). CDR3 length: 11 amino acids. V lost 6 bases to trimming and J lost 7 bases, with 7 bases between them. immunoSEQ v3.0 was run at survey level. Here immunoSEQ multiplex PCR was the method, and the copy in TCRdb shows in-frame clones only, minus some. The sample comprises fewer than 45,000 clones, 90% to 95% of which are singletons, and roughly 3.9% rests with the top ten. In regard to this clone: Its antigen remains unknown.

The sequence was collected from a woman between 50 and 59 years old with HIV. The specimen was unsorted PBMCs, collected 4.1 years after starting antiretroviral therapy. This chain joins TRBV15 and TRBJ1-5; no firm D call. The CDR3 nucleotides are TGTGCCACCAGTACTTTGCAGCCCCAGCATTTT. Residues: CATSTLQPQHF.